The rows below give T cell receptor beta chains drawn from one sample of a study of T-cell reconstitution after alpha-beta-depleted transplantation in children. Via MiXCR, TCRdb re-called the PCR reads, giving one row per CDR3 protein. Of 300,000 or so distinct CDR3 sequences listed, 23% are singletons. The specimen was PBMCs, mostly from graft donor cells, collected 180 days after TCRalphabeta/CD19-depleted stem cell transplant. The receptors were sampled from a male patient between 10 and 17 years old who had a stem cell transplant for acute lymphoblastic leukemia, so the T cells may come from the graft donor. Both conserved end residues are part of each CDR3. The D gene is left open where the match is weak. Size is omitted from some rows. Given values are once, few, many or a class for expanded clones.

d_gene: .
v_gene: TRBV10-2
len: 15
j_gene: TRBJ2-3
abundance: few
CDR3aa: CASSHYRDSTDTQYF
CDR3nt: TGCGCCAGCAGCCATTACCGGGACAGCACAGATACGCAGTATTTT

d_gene: .
v_gene: TRBV3-1
len: 15
j_gene: TRBJ1-1
abundance: .
CDR3aa: CASSLGGWKNTEAFF
CDR3nt: TGTGCCAGCAGCTTAGGGGGTTGGAAGAACACTGAAGCTTTCTTT

d_gene: TRBD2
v_gene: TRBV20-1
len: 15
j_gene: TRBJ2-7
abundance: .
CDR3aa: CSARVSGSVRYEQYF
CDR3nt: TGCAGTGCTAGAGTCAGCGGGAGCGTTCGATACGAGCAGTACTTC

d_gene: .
v_gene: TRBV12-3/TRBV12-4
len: 11
j_gene: TRBJ2-3
abundance: many
CDR3aa: CASSFGDTQYF
CDR3nt: TGTGCCAGCAGCTTCGGGGATACGCAGTATTTT

d_gene: .
v_gene: TRBV24-1
len: 14
j_gene: TRBJ1-5
abundance: .
CDR3aa: CATSDLGPHQPQHF
CDR3nt: TGTGCCACCAGTGATTTGGGGCCCCATCAGCCCCAGCATTTT

d_gene: TRBD2
v_gene: TRBV12-3/TRBV12-4
len: 15
j_gene: TRBJ2-5
abundance: .
CDR3aa: CASSWSPSGKKTQYF
CDR3nt: TGTGCCAGCAGTTGGTCCCCTAGCGGGAAAAAGACCCAGTACTTC

d_gene: .
v_gene: TRBV5-1
len: 16
j_gene: TRBJ1-5
abundance: .
CDR3aa: CASSFGGDGGNQPQHF
CDR3nt: TGCGCCAGCAGCTTCGGAGGGGACGGTGGCAATCAGCCCCAGCATTTT

d_gene: .
v_gene: TRBV6-1
len: 15
j_gene: TRBJ1-5
abundance: .
CDR3aa: CASSGRETGNQPQHF
CDR3nt: TGTGCCAGCAGTGGCCGGGAAACCGGCAATCAGCCCCAGCATTTT

d_gene: TRBD2
v_gene: TRBV5-1
len: 17
j_gene: TRBJ2-5
abundance: few
CDR3aa: CASSRRGTRENQETQYF
CDR3nt: TGCGCCAGCAGCCGGAGAGGGACTAGAGAGAACCAAGAGACCCAGTACTTC

d_gene: .
v_gene: TRBV5-4
len: 16
j_gene: TRBJ2-7
abundance: few
CDR3aa: CASSLDGQSFLYEQYF
CDR3nt: TGTGCCAGCAGCTTGGACGGACAGAGTTTCCTCTACGAGCAGTACTTC

d_gene: .
v_gene: TRBV20-1
len: 12
j_gene: TRBJ1-6
abundance: few
CDR3aa: CSARDPLSPLHF
CDR3nt: TGCAGTGCTAGAGATCCCCTTTCACCCCTCCACTTT

d_gene: .
v_gene: TRBV7-2
len: 15
j_gene: TRBJ2-3
abundance: once
CDR3aa: CASSLTGIVTDTQYF
CDR3nt: TGTGCCAGCAGCTTAACCGGGATTGTCACAGATACGCAGTATTTT

d_gene: .
v_gene: TRBV27
len: 11
j_gene: TRBJ1-1
abundance: .
CDR3aa: CASSFLGAAFF
CDR3nt: TGTGCCAGCAGTTTTCTGGGGGCGGCTTTCTTT

d_gene: .
v_gene: TRBV7-9
len: 13
j_gene: TRBJ2-1
abundance: .
CDR3aa: CASRDGAGNEQFF
CDR3nt: TGTGCCAGCCGGGATGGTGCGGGAAATGAGCAGTTCTTC

d_gene: .
v_gene: TRBV7-9
len: 14
j_gene: TRBJ1-5
abundance: few
CDR3aa: CASSSSGGNQPQHF
CDR3nt: TGTGCCAGCAGCTCTTCAGGCGGCAATCAGCCCCAGCATTTT

d_gene: TRBD2
v_gene: TRBV20-1
len: 14
j_gene: TRBJ2-7
abundance: .
CDR3aa: CSAHSGEASFEQYF
CDR3nt: TGCAGTGCTCATAGCGGGGAGGCATCCTTTGAGCAGTACTTC

d_gene: .
v_gene: TRBV5-1
len: 16
j_gene: TRBJ1-6
abundance: few
CDR3aa: CASSLDRKVGNSPLHF
CDR3nt: TGCGCCAGCAGCTTGGACAGGAAGGTGGGCAATTCACCCCTCCACTTT

d_gene: TRBD2
v_gene: TRBV15
len: 15
j_gene: TRBJ2-1
abundance: .
CDR3aa: CATSGWGEGYNEQFF
CDR3nt: TGTGCCACCAGCGGCTGGGGGGAGGGGTACAATGAGCAGTTCTTC

d_gene: .
v_gene: TRBV7-3
len: 15
j_gene: TRBJ2-1
abundance: few
CDR3aa: CASSWRRGTYNEQFF
CDR3nt: TGTGCCAGCAGCTGGCGTCGGGGAACCTACAATGAGCAGTTCTTC

d_gene: .
v_gene: TRBV7-3
len: 14
j_gene: TRBJ2-3
abundance: .
CDR3aa: CASREIGTPHTQYF
CDR3nt: TGTGCCAGCAGGGAAATCGGGACCCCCCATACGCAGTATTTT

d_gene: TRBD2
v_gene: TRBV5-1
len: 16
j_gene: TRBJ2-7
abundance: .
CDR3aa: CASSTGTSGRAHEQYF
CDR3nt: TGCGCCAGCAGCACCGGGACTAGCGGGAGGGCGCACGAGCAGTACTTC

d_gene: .
v_gene: TRBV18
len: 13
j_gene: TRBJ2-1
abundance: .
CDR3aa: CASSSQGDNEQFF
CDR3nt: TGTGCCAGCTCATCACAGGGCGACAATGAGCAGTTCTTC

d_gene: .
v_gene: TRBV11-3
len: 15
j_gene: TRBJ2-7
abundance: .
CDR3aa: CASSFAGVGDYEQYF
CDR3nt: TGTGCCAGCAGCTTCGCAGGGGTGGGCGACTACGAGCAGTACTTC

d_gene: TRBD2
v_gene: TRBV4-2
len: 16
j_gene: TRBJ2-6
abundance: .
CDR3aa: CASGRREGPGANVLTF
CDR3nt: TGTGCCTCCGGGCGGCGGGAGGGCCCTGGGGCCAACGTCCTGACTTTC

d_gene: .
v_gene: TRBV6-1
len: 14
j_gene: TRBJ2-7
abundance: .
CDR3aa: CASSSGAATYEQYF
CDR3nt: TGTGCCAGCAGCTCGGGTGCAGCGACCTACGAGCAGTACTTC

d_gene: TRBD1
v_gene: TRBV7-6
len: 15
j_gene: TRBJ2-7
abundance: .
CDR3aa: CASSLRQGAFNEQYF
CDR3nt: TGTGCCAGCAGCTTGAGACAGGGGGCTTTCAACGAGCAGTACTTC